The next 5 T cell receptor beta chains were all read from a single sample in a study of blood T cell repertoires in COVID-19. Assay: immunoSEQ multiplex PCR; the TCRdb copy retains only in-frame clones and omits some. The data contain about 180,000 clones, about 87% of them singletons. Sequencing was done on a sample of peripheral blood. The receptors derive from a man aged 35-49 years with active or convalescent COVID-19.

J is TRBJ1-2 and V is TRBV6-1; 8 nucleotides match TRBD1. CDR1 is MNHNS, CDR2 SASEGT, per germline. The junction had 6 bases not matched to a gene; V was cut back by 1 base and J by 8 bases. This CDR3 contains 14 residues. DNA of the CDR3: TGTGCCAGCAGTGAAGATCCAGGGGGCCCAGGCTACACCTTC. This sequence encodes CASSEDPGGPGYTF.

This clone has just one count. V gene TRBV6-6 combines with J gene TRBJ2-7; a weak D match, TRBD2 (6 bases). CDR3 length: 14 residues. Per germline, CDR1 MNHNY and CDR2 SVGAGI (reference sequence). With 7 bases removed from V and 0 bases from J, the gap between germline ends came to 13 bases. CDR3 nucleotides: TGTGCCAGCATTAGGGACGGGAGCTCCTACGAGCAGTACTTC. Amino acid sequence: CASIRDGSSYEQYF.

V and J are TRBV18 and TRBJ2-1, with TRBD2 matching over 13 bases. CDR3 length: 18 residues. Germline V gives CDR1 KGHSH, CDR2 LQKENI. The ends lost 3 bases at V and 1 base at J; junction bases unmatched: 6. The CDR3 region is CASSPPGLAGVSYNEQFF. The CDR3 coding sequence is TGTGCCAGCTCACCCCCTGGACTAGCGGGGGTGTCCTACAATGAGCAGTTCTTC.

The chain links TRBV6-5 to TRBJ2-1; a possible D gene is TRBD1 (6 bases). The CDR3 is made up of 13 amino acids. Germline V gene lookup returns CDR1 MNHEY and CDR2 SVGAGI. The V and J ends lost 6 bases and 7 bases respectively, with 13 bases between them. The CDR3, as DNA: TGTGCCAGCAGCCACGCAGGGGCGAATGAGCAGTTCTTC. Residues: CASSHAGANEQFF.

The rearrangement joins TRBV5-4 to TRBJ2-5; 7 bases line up with TRBD1. The CDR3 totals 15 residues. The V gene end was trimmed by 3 bases and the J gene end by 0 bases; junction bases not matched to a gene: 5. Germline CDR1 SGHNT, CDR2 YYREEE (reference sequence). The CDR3 sequence: CASSSNRGYQETQYF. DNA of the CDR3: TGTGCCAGCAGCTCGAACAGGGGTTACCAAGAGACCCAGTACTTC.